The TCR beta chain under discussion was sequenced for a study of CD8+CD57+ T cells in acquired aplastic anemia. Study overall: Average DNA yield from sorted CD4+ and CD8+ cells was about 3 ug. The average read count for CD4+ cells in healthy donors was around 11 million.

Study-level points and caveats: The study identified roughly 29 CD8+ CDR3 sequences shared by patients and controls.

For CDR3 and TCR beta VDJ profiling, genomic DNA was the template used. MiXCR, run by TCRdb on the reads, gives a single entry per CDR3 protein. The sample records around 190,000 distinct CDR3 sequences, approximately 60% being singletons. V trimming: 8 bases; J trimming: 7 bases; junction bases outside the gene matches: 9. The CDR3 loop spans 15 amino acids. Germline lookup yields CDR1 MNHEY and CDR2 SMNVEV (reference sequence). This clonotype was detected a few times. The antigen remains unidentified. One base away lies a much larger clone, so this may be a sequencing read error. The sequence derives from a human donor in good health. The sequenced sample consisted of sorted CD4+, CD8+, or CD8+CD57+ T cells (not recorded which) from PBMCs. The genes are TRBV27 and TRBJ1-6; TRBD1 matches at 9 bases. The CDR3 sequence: CASGPRTGVNSPLHF. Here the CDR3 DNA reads TGTGCCAGCGGTCCCCGGACAGGGGTCAATTCACCCCTCCACTTT.